Below are 30 T cell receptor beta chains sequenced from a single sample in a study of molecular identifiers for immune sequencing clone quantification. TCRdb reprocessed the PCR reads via MiXCR and lists one record per CDR3 protein. Among about half a million distinct CDR3 sequences, about a fifth were seen once, and the ten largest hold around 0.86%. Sequenced material: naive CD8+ T cells from blood, with Jurkat cell RNA spiked in. The subset was: FACS-sorted CD8+CD4-CCR7+CD45RA+ naive T cells. These receptors originate from a human donor in good health. Some libraries in this study had Jurkat cell RNA spiked in.

This clonotype was observed many times. The chain has TRBV10-2 and TRBJ2-3; no clear D. Germline assignment: CDR1 WSHSY and CDR2 SAAADI. There are 14 residues in the CDR3. V was trimmed by 2 bases and J by 1 base, leaving 7 bases between them. CDR3 region: CASSEVVGTDTQYF. DNA for the CDR3: TGCGCCAGCAGTGAGGTGGTTGGCACAGATACGCAGTATTTT.

The chain has TRBV28 and TRBJ2-5, with a tentative D call TRBD1 (7 bases). Trimming removed 4 bases at V and 2 bases at J, with 17 bases between. Germline CDR1 and CDR2: MDHEN and SYDVKM. This CDR3 has 16 residues. CDR3 sequence (DNA): TGTGCCAGCAGTTCCTGGAGGGGGCCGGAGCAAGAGACCCAGTACTTC. Translation: CASSSWRGPEQETQYF.

V is TRBV21-1 and J is TRBJ2-2; TRBD1 is taken as the D call from the table, unchecked against the DNA. TRBV21-1 is flagged as a pseudogene. CDR3 length: 17 amino acids. The CDR3 bases are TGTGCCAGCAGCAACAGGAGTATGCAGGGGGCCACCGGGGAGCTGTTTTTT. Its protein product is CASSNRSMQGATGELFF.

The chain joins TRBV4-3 to TRBJ2-2, with D tentatively TRBD2 (5 bases). Trimming shortened V by 5 bases and J by 7 bases, and 17 bases separated the two germline ends. The V gene's germline CDR1 is LGHNA and CDR2 YSLEER. This CDR3 has 15 residues. DNA of the CDR3: TGCGCCAGCAGCTATGGAAAGGGTGCGGGCGGGGAGCTGTTTTTT. Protein: CASSYGKGAGGELFF.

As concerns this clonotype: Given a much more abundant clone one base away, this may be a read error. V usage is TRBV29-1 and J usage is TRBJ2-1; TRBD2 matches 13 bases. The CDR3 consists of 16 residues. From germline, CDR1 is SQVTM and CDR2 ANQGSEA. Here the CDR3 reads CSVVPTSGGAYNKQFF. In DNA form, the CDR3 reads TGCAGCGTTGTGCCCACTAGCGGGGGGGCCTACAATAAGCAGTTCTTC.

This clonotype was seen a few times. The chain has TRBV5-6 and TRBJ2-3; no firm D call. The V gene's germline CDR1 is SGHDT and CDR2 YYEEEE. The CDR3 runs 13 residues. The V end was cut by 3 bases, the J end by 3 bases, with 8 bases between. The CDR3 is CASSSHPTDTQYF. CDR3 nucleotides: TGTGCCAGCAGCTCCCATCCTACAGATACGCAGTATTTT.

This clonotype was observed a handful of times. The chain is built from TRBV7-9 and TRBJ1-6; 8 nucleotides agree with TRBD1. The CDR3 length is 12 residues. From germline, CDR1 is SEHNR and CDR2 FQNEAQ (reference sequence). The J segment lost 15 bases and the V segment lost 2 bases, leaving 3 bases of the junction unmatched. The CDR3 bases are TGTGCCAGCAGCTTACCACAGGGGGACCTCCACTTT. This codes for CASSLPQGDLHF.

Notes on this clonotype: A much larger clone differs by one base, so this may be a read error. V gene TRBV27 combines with J gene TRBJ2-1; 8 positions agree with TRBD2. CDR3 length equals 14 residues. The V segment lost 3 bases and the J segment 2 bases; nucleotides outside the gene matches: 0. Germline lookup yields CDR1 MNHEY and CDR2 SMNVEV (reference sequence). CDR3 DNA: TGTGCCAGCAGTTTCGGGGGGGCCTACAATGAGCAGTTCTTC. Translation: CASSFGGAYNEQFF.

The J gene is TRBJ2-2, the V gene TRBV27; 10 positions agree with TRBD1. Germline V lookup: CDR1 MNHEY, CDR2 SMNVEV (reference sequence). The CDR3 length is 18 residues. V dropped 2 bases and J dropped 4; count of bases not matched to a gene: 10. The CDR3 reads CASSLLQTGTGVTGELFF. CDR3 in DNA: TGTGCCAGCAGTTTACTGCAAACCGGGACAGGGGTCACCGGGGAGCTGTTTTTT.

In regard to this clonotype: Given a much more abundant clone one base away, this may be a read error. V usage is TRBV19 and J usage is TRBJ2-3; the D gene is possibly TRBD2 (5 bases). From germline, CDR1 is LNHDA and CDR2 SQIVND (reference sequence). The CDR3 contains 15 residues. CDR3 sequence reads: CASGIVSASTDTQYF. CDR3 nucleotides: TGTGCCAGTGGTATTGTTAGCGCTAGCACAGATACGCAGTATTTT.

This clonotype turned up a few times. V is TRBV7-9 and J is TRBJ1-1; the D gene is possibly TRBD1 (5 bases). Trimming pared 5 bases from V and 1 base from J, leaving 14 bases between. This CDR3 is 15 amino acids long. Germline CDR1 reads SEHNR; CDR2 reads FQNEAQ (reference sequence). As DNA, the CDR3 is TGTGCCAGCAGCCCATCGGTCGGGGGGAACACTGAAGCTTTCTTT. This sequence encodes CASSPSVGGNTEAFF.

The rearrangement uses TRBV27 and TRBJ1-4, with D unresolved. V shed 1 base and J shed 11 bases, with 17 bases lying between them. CDR3 length: 15 amino acids. The germline gives CDR1 MNHEY, CDR2 SMNVEV (reference sequence). The CDR3 loop reads CASSLWLGSESKLFF. Written as DNA, the CDR3 is TGTGCCAGCAGTTTATGGTTGGGCAGCGAGTCGAAACTGTTTTTT. The complete variable domain, with remaining parts taken from reference TRBV27 and TRBJ1-4, reads EAQVTQNPRYLITVTGKKLTVTCSQNMNHEYMSWYRQDPGLGLRQIYYSMNVEVTDKGDVPEGYKVSRKEKRNFPLILESPSPNQTSLYFCASSLWLGSESKLFFGSGTQLSVL.

This clonotype was found a few times. V is TRBV29-1 and J is TRBJ2-7, with TRBD1 matching over 11 bases. V gave up 5 bases and J gave up 4 bases; unmatched junction bases: 4. The CDR3 sequence is 13 residues long. Germline CDR1 is SQVTM and CDR2 is ANQGSEA. The CDR3 region has the DNA TGCAGCGTTACTGGGACAGGGGGATACGAGCAGTACTTC. This gives the protein CSVTGTGGYEQYF.

This clonotype was counted ten times or more. V gene TRBV29-1 combines with J gene TRBJ2-3, with TRBD2 as a possible D gene (5 bases). The germline CDR1 and CDR2 sequences are SQVTM and ANQGSEA. The CDR3 covers 13 residues. Trimming removed 8 bases from V and 0 bases from J, with 12 bases in between. CDR3 nucleotides: TGCAGCATTCCATCGGGGAGCACAGATACGCAGTATTTT. Translated: CSIPSGSTDTQYF.

This clonotype turned up a few times. V is TRBV6-5 and J is TRBJ2-3; TRBD2 aligns across 8 bases. CDR1 and CDR2 (germline): MNHEY, SVGAGI. This CDR3 has 13 residues. The V segment lost 7 bases and the J segment 4 bases; nucleotides outside the gene matches: 4. The CDR3 bases are TGTGCCAGCACGGGGGGGGGGGCAGATACGCAGTATTTT. Translated: CASTGGGADTQYF.

This clonotype showed up many times. In DNA, the CDR3 is TGTGCCAGCAGCTTAAACAGAGAGGGGTACGAGCAGTACTTC. It yields the protein CASSLNREGYEQYF. The chain links TRBV7-6 to TRBJ2-7; the D gene could be TRBD1 or TRBD2 (5 bases each). CDR3 length: 14 residues. Trimming removed 2 bases from V and 4 bases from J, with 12 bases in between. Germline V gene lookup returns CDR1 SGHVS and CDR2 FNYEAQ.

This clonotype came up many times. The chain has TRBV2 and TRBJ1-3, with 8 bases that match TRBD1. The J segment lost 4 bases and the V segment lost 5 bases, leaving 7 bases of the junction unmatched. This CDR3 contains 15 residues. Germline V gives CDR1 SNHLY, CDR2 FYNNEI. The CDR3 loop is CASSRDRSTGNTIYF. CDR3 nucleotide sequence: TGTGCCAGCAGTAGGGACAGGAGCACGGGAAACACCATATATTTT.

This clonotype was counted between two and nine times. The J gene is TRBJ1-2, the V gene TRBV7-9, with D tentatively TRBD1 (5 bases). The CDR3 has 16 amino acids. Germline-derived CDR1 and CDR2 are SEHNR and FQNEAQ (reference sequence). V was trimmed by 5 bases and J by 2 bases, leaving 18 bases between them. In nucleotides, the CDR3 is TGTGCCAGCAGCCCAAACGGGGCAGACGGAAACTATGGCTACACCTTC. It codes for CASSPNGADGNYGYTF. Using reference TRBV7-9 and TRBJ1-2 for the parts outside the CDR3, the full variable domain is DTGVSQNPRHKITKRGQNVTFRCDPISEHNRLYWYRQTLGQGPEFLTYFQNEAQLEKSRLLSDRFSAERPKGSFSTLEIQRTEQGDSAMYLCASSPNGADGNYGYTFGSGTRLTVV.

This clonotype was counted a few times. This sequence joins TRBV7-9 and TRBJ1-5; tentative D call: TRBD1 (5 bases). Germline values: CDR1 SEHNR, CDR2 FQNEAQ (reference sequence). The CDR3 loop spans 17 amino acids. V was cut by 1 base and J by 2 bases, with 15 bases left in between. The CDR3 here is CASSLEGRVGGNQPQHF. The DNA of the CDR3 is TGTGCCAGCAGCTTAGAGGGCAGGGTCGGAGGCAATCAGCCCCAGCATTTT.

This clonotype has just a few counts. DNA for the CDR3: TGTGCCAGCCGAAACCCTAGAGGCAGGTCGGGGGAGGGCCTGGACGAGCAGTACTTC. It translates to CASRNPRGRSGEGLDEQYF. V is TRBV28 and J is TRBJ2-7; 7 positions match TRBD2. The CDR3 extends over 19 amino acids. With V trimmed by 8 bases and J by 5 bases, 27 bases remained unmatched. Germline loops: CDR1 MDHEN, CDR2 SYDVKM.

V gene TRBV12-3 or TRBV12-4 combines with J gene TRBJ2-3; no definite D call. The CDR3 has 12 residues. Trimming stripped 8 bases from V and 6 bases from J, with 12 bases between. The CDR3: CASGNSWDTQYF. In DNA, the CDR3 is TGTGCCAGCGGGAACTCCTGGGATACGCAGTATTTT.

As to this clonotype: This clone may be a read error of a much larger clone one base away. The chain combines TRBV24-1 with TRBJ2-3, with 9 bases fitting TRBD1. CDR3 size: 16 residues. Looked up from germline, CDR1 is KGHDR and CDR2 is SFDVKD. The DNA for the CDR3 is TGTGCCACCAGTGATTGGGGACAGGGTGGTACAGATGCGCAGTATTTT. Its protein is CATSDWGQGGTDAQYF.

The table lists this clonotype with many counts. This chain uses TRBV7-9 with TRBJ2-3, with D possibly matching TRBD1 (6 bases). Germline assignment: CDR1 SEHNR and CDR2 FQNEAQ (reference sequence). The ends were cut back, 5 bases at V and 2 bases at J, with 14 bases in the middle. CDR3 length: 15 amino acids. The CDR3, as DNA: TGTGCCAGCAGCGCGACGGGACACAACACAGATACGCAGTATTTT. Protein product: CASSATGHNTDTQYF. Filled out from reference TRBV7-9 and TRBJ2-3, the complete variable domain reads DTGVSQNPRHKITKRGQNVTFRCDPISEHNRLYWYRQTLGQGPEFLTYFQNEAQLEKSRLLSDRFSAERPKGSFSTLEIQRTEQGDSAMYLCASSATGHNTDTQYFGPGTRLTVL.

A word on this clonotype: Given a much more abundant clone one base away, this may be a read error. The chain links TRBV20-1 to TRBJ2-3, with D possibly TRBD2 on 5 matching bases. Germline V gene sequence: CDR1 DFQATT, CDR2 SNEGSKA (reference sequence). The CDR3 contains 11 residues. The CDR3 loop is CSTRATDTQYF. CDR3 nucleotide sequence: TGCAGTACTAGAGCCACAGATACGCAGTATTTT.

As to this clonotype: At one of its ends the junction is not consistent with the germline gene, which may arise from a read error. The chain combines TRBV7-9 with TRBJ2-3, with a weak D call TRBD2 (6 bases). Germline loops: CDR1 SEHNR, CDR2 FQNEAQ (reference sequence). The CDR3 consists of 14 residues. Here the CDR3 reads CTSSFKRVADTQYF. CDR3 nucleotide sequence: TGTACCAGCAGCTTTAAGCGGGTTGCGGATACGCAGTATTTT. The full variable domain, completed using reference TRBV7-9 and TRBJ2-3, is DTGVSQNPRHKITKRGQNVTFRCDPISEHNRLYWYRQTLGQGPEFLTYFQNEAQLEKSRLLSDRFSAERPKGSFSTLEIQRTEQGDSAMYLCTSSFKRVADTQYFGPGTRLTVL.

This chain connects TRBV30 to TRBJ2-2; D not resolved. V lost 7 bases and J 6 bases, leaving 12 bases between the germline ends. The CDR3 has 12 residues. Germline V gene data show CDR1 as GTSNPN and CDR2 as SVGIG (reference sequence). In DNA, the CDR3 is TGTGCCTCGGTCGGTGGGGCCGGGGAGCTGTTTTTT. As protein: CASVGGAGELFF.

This clonotype showed up just a few times. The gene calls are TRBV10-3 and TRBJ2-7; either TRBD1 or TRBD2 may supply D (5 bases each). V was clipped by 6 bases and J by 2 bases, with 17 bases between them. CDR1 and CDR2 (germline): ENHRY, SYGVKD. The CDR3 runs to 15 residues. CDR3 region: CAIRPGTGNPYEQYF. The CDR3 DNA follows: TGTGCCATCAGACCCGGGACGGGTAACCCCTACGAGCAGTACTTC.

This clonotype was found many times. V gene TRBV5-3 combines with J gene TRBJ2-7; the match to TRBD1 covers 12 bases. TRBV5-3 has ORF status, its function being uncertain. With V trimmed by 8 bases and J by 5 bases, 14 bases remained unmatched. The CDR3 totals 16 residues. This chain's CDR3 is CASRIAPGQGADEQYF. The CDR3 DNA sequence: TGTGCCAGCAGGATTGCGCCGGGACAGGGGGCGGACGAGCAGTACTTC.

CDR3 in DNA: TGTGCCAGCAGTTACTCGAAGGTCGCGGCGGAGCAGTTCTTC. Translated, it gives CASSYSKVAAEQFF. The V call is TRBV6-2 or TRBV6-3, the J call TRBJ2-1; D remains unclear. The CDR3 has 14 amino acids. The V and J ends lost 0 bases and 10 bases respectively, with 13 bases between them. Germline V CDR1 and CDR2: MNHEY, SVGEGT.

A word on this clonotype: In this CDR3 the conserved last residue, phenylalanine or tryptophan, is missing, so a read error is likely. The gene calls are TRBV2 and TRBJ1-2; no definite D call. Deletions cut 4 bases from V and 11 bases from J, with 20 bases between. Germline V gene data show CDR1 as SNHLY and CDR2 as FYNNEI. The CDR3 is made up of 14 amino acids. The CDR3 here is CASSVIGGLMRYTL. DNA of the CDR3: TGTGCCAGCAGTGTGATTGGAGGGCTTATGAGGTACACCCTC.